This section outlines one TCR beta chain sequence together with its context. The antigen is undetermined. This entry is derived from a study of CD8+CD57+ T cells in acquired aplastic anemia. Across the study: Yields of DNA that came from sorted CD4+ and CD8+ cells averaged 3.2 ug. An average of about 10.8 million reads for CD4+ cells was obtained from healthy donors. The study's findings and limits: Patients and controls were not found to differ significantly in CD8+ Simpson's diversity. Overlapping CD8+ CDR3 repertoires of patients and controls contained some 30 shared sequences.

Template material for TCR beta VDJ and CDR3 profiling consisted of genomic DNA. MiXCR, applied by TCRdb to the reads, yields one record per CDR3 protein. This sample has 90,000 to 130,000 distinct CDR3 sequences; around half occur once, and the top ten carry roughly 30%. The CDR3 has 16 amino acids. CDR1 and CDR2 from the germline V gene are SGHAT and FQDESV (reference sequence). V lost 5 bases and J lost 7; bases outside the gene matches: 15. Sequenced material: sorted CD4+, CD8+, or CD8+CD57+ T cells (not recorded which) from PBMCs. The receptor comes from a human donor in good health, serving as a control. The gene calls are TRBV11-1 and TRBJ2-7; TRBD2 matches 9 bases. Written as DNA, the CDR3 is TGTGCCAGCAGCGTCCTGTGGCCTAGCGGGGTAGGAGAGCAGTACTTC. Translation: CASSVLWPSGVGEQYF.